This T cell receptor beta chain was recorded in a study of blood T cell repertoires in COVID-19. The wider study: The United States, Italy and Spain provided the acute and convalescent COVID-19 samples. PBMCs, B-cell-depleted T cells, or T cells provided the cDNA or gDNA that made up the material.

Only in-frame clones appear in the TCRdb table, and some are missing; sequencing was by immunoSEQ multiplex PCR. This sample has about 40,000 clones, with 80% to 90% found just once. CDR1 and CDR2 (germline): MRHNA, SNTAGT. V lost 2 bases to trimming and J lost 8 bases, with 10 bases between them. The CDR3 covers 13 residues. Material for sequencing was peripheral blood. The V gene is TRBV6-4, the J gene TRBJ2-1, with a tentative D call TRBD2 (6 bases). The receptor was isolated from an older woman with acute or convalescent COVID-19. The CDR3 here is CASSDRRGDEQFF. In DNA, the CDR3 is TGTGCCAGCAGTGACCGGCGGGGTGATGAGCAGTTCTTC.